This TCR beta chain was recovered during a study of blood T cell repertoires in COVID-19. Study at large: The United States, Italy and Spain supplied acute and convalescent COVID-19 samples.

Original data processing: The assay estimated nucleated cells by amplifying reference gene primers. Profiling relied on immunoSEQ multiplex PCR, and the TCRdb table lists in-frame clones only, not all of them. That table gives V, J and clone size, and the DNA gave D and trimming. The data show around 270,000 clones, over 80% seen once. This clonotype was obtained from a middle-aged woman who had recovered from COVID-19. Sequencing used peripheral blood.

CDR3 region: CASRWTGSETQYF. In nucleotides, the CDR3 is TGTGCCAGTAGGTGGACAGGGAGTGAGACCCAGTACTTC. The chain couples TRBV19 to TRBJ2-5, with 8 bases lining up with TRBD1. Losses at the gene ends were 6 bases for V and 5 bases for J; bases not matched to a gene: 5. CDR1 is LNHDA and CDR2 is SQIVND in the germline V gene (reference sequence). The CDR3 is 13 amino acids.